These 3 T cell receptor beta chains were all obtained from the same sample, sequenced in a study of blood T cell repertoires in COVID-19. Produced via immunoSEQ multiplex PCR; TCRdb's table is partial and in-frame only. The table has about 130,000 clones, 70% to 90% seen once. Sequencing was carried out using PBMCs or T cells enriched from blood (not recorded which). Receptors were obtained from a woman aged 45 to 65 who had recovered from COVID-19.

This clone was counted between two and nine times. The chain is built from TRBV7-2 and TRBJ2-3, with 12 bases lining up with TRBD2. The CDR3 length is 17 residues. Trimming took 4 bases from V and 5 from J; bases not matched to a gene: 10. Germline lookup yields CDR1 SGHTA and CDR2 FQGNSA. The CDR3 DNA reads as TGTGCCAGCAGCTCACGGACTAGCGGGGTGTTGGGAGATACGCAGTATTTT. Encoded protein: CASSSRTSGVLGDTQYF.

The chain uses TRBV5-8 and TRBJ1-2; no firm D call. V was shortened by 4 bases and J by 10 bases, with 17 bases between the two germline ends. CDR1 and CDR2 from the germline V gene are SGHTS and YDEGEE. This CDR3 has 13 amino acids. The CDR3 DNA is TGTGCCAGCAGCCCGCGGGCCGGGAGATCCTACACCTTC. The encoded protein is CASSPRAGRSYTF.

CDR3 in amino acids: CASSPVAGPSYNEQFF. The CDR3 DNA sequence: TGTGCCAGCTCACCGGTAGCGGGGCCCTCCTACAATGAGCAGTTCTTC. This chain uses TRBV18 with TRBJ2-1; 8 bases are a match to TRBD2. J was trimmed by 0 bases and V by 3 bases; bases with no gene match: 4. This CDR3 has 16 residues. Per germline, CDR1 KGHSH and CDR2 LQKENI.